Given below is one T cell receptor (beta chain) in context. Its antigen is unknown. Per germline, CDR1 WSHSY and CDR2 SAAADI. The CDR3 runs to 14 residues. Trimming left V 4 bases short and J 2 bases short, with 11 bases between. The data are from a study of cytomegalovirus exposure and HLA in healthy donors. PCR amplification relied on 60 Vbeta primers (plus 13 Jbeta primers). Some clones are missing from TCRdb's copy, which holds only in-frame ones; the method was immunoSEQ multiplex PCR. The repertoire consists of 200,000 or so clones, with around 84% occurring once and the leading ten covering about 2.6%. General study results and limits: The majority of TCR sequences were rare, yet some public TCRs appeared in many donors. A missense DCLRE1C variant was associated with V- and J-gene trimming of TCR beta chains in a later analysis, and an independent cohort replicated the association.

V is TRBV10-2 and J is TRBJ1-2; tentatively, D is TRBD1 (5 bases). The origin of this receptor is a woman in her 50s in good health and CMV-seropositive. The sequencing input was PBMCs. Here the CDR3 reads CASSASTANYGYTF. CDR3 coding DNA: TGCGCCAGCAGTGCCTCGACAGCCAACTATGGCTACACCTTC.